The clone carrying this TCR beta chain has a count of ten or more. This specimen comes from a study of early T cells in non-severe SARS-CoV-2 infection. Each CDR3 protein is one row after TCRdb ran MiXCR on the 5' RACE reads. This sample has 46,000 or so distinct CDR3 sequences, with 4% found just once. Deletions cut 3 bases from V and 4 bases from J, with 27 bases between. Germline loops: CDR1 DFQATT, CDR2 SNEGSKA (reference sequence). The CDR3 is made up of 18 amino acids. The receptor comes from an adult who was a healthcare worker with PCR-confirmed SARS-CoV-2 infection or an uninfected control (not recorded which). Sample: whole blood. The chain is built from TRBV20-1 and TRBJ2-5, with D possibly TRBD1 on 5 matching bases. CDR3 protein: CSARTKGYRSEDGETQYF. The CDR3, as DNA: TGCAGTGCTAGGACAAAGGGCTACAGGTCCGAGGACGGAGAGACCCAGTACTTC.